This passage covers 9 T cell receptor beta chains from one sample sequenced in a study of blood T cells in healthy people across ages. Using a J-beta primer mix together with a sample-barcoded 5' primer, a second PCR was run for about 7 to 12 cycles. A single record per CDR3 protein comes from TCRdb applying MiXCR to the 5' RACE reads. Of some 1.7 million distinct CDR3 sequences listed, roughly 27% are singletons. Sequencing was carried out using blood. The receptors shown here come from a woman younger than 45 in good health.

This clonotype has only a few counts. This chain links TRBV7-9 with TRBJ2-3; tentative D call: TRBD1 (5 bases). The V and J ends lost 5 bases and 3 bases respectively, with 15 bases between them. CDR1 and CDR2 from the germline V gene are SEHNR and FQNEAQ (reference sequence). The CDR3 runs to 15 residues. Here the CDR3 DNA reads TGTGCCAGCAGCCCACCATCGACAGCAACAGATACGCAGTATTTT. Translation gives CASSPPSTATDTQYF.

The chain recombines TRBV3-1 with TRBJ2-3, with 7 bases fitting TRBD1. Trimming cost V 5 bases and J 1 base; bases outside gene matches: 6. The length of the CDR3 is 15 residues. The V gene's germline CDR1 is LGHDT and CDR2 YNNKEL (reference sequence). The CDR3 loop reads CASSAGTDRTDTQYF. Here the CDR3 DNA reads TGTGCCAGCAGCGCTGGGACAGACCGCACAGATACGCAGTATTTT.

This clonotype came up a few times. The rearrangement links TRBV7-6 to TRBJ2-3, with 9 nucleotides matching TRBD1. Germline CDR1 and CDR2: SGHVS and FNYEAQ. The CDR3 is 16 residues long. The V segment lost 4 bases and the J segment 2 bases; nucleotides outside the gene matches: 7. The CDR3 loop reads CASSSVTGGTTDTQYF. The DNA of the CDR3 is TGTGCCAGCAGCTCGGTGACAGGGGGGACCACAGATACGCAGTATTTT.

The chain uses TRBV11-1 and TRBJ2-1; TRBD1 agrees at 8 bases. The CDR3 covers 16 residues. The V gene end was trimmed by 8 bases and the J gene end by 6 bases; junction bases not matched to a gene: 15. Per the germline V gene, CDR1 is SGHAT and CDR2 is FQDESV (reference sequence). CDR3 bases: TGTGCCAGCGGTACCCGGGGACAGGTGGGGCTCAATGAGCAGTTCTTC. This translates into CASGTRGQVGLNEQFF.

Here the CDR3 DNA reads TGTGCCATCAGTGAGGGGACCACCGGGGAGCAGTTCTTC. It specifies CAISEGTTGEQFF. The chain couples TRBV10-3 to TRBJ2-1; D could derive from TRBD1 or TRBD2 (5 bases each). The CDR3 loop spans 13 amino acids. Trimming cost V 2 bases and J 10 bases, with 12 bases left between them. Germline V CDR1 and CDR2: ENHRY, SYGVKD.

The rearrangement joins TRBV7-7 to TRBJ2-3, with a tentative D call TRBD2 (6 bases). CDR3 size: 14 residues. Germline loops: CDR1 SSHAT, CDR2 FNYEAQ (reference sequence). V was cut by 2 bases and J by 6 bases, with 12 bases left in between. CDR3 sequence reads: CASSLLRAGDTQYF. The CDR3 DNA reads TGTGCCAGCAGCTTATTGCGGGCGGGGGATACGCAGTATTTT.

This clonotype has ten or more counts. DNA for the CDR3: TGTGCCAGCAGCCCTGACAGGGTAAATCAGCCCCAGCATTTT. It encodes CASSPDRVNQPQHF. The chain combines TRBV7-9 with TRBJ1-5, with 7 nucleotides matching TRBD1. The CDR3 is 14 amino acids. Germline loops: CDR1 SEHNR, CDR2 FQNEAQ (reference sequence). V shed 5 bases, J shed 4 bases, and the junction held 5 bases outside the gene matches.

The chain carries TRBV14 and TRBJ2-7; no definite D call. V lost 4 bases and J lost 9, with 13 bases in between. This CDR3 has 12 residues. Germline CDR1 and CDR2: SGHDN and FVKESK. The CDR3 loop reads CASSPTESGQYF. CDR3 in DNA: TGTGCCAGCAGCCCTACAGAATCGGGGCAGTACTTC.

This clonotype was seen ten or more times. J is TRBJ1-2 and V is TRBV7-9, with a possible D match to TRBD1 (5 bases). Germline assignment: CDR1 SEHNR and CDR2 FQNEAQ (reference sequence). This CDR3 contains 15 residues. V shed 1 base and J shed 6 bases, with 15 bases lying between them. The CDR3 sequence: CASSLERGVSDGYTF. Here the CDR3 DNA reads TGTGCCAGCAGCTTAGAGAGGGGCGTCTCGGATGGCTACACCTTC.